This T cell receptor beta chain was obtained from a study of blood T cell repertoires in COVID-19. Looking at the study overall: Nucleic acid was either cDNA or gDNA, and it came from T cells, B-cell-depleted T cells, or PBMCs.

Per the study methods: Reference gene primer amplification yielded estimated nucleated cell counts. Method: immunoSEQ multiplex PCR; TCRdb's copy keeps in-frame clones and lacks some. V, J and clone size are those of that table, while D and trimming were read from the DNA. Found here are about 150,000 clones, around 84% of them singletons; the top ten hold 5% to 7%. The CDR3 totals 14 residues. Enrollees, roughly 18 to 89 years old, lived in roughly 24 US areas. Within the 2 weeks before study entry, each person in the exposed group met a COVID-19 case. The material sequenced was PBMCs or T cells enriched from blood (not recorded which). The clonotype originates from a woman in her fifties or sixties who had been exposed to COVID-19. The rearrangement links TRBV12-2 to TRBJ1-4. TRBV12-2 is a pseudogene locus. CDR3 sequence reads: CASREAMGMEKLFF. The DNA for the CDR3 is TGTGCAAGTCGTGAAGCGATGGGTATGGAAAAACTGTTTTTT.